Listed here are 5 T cell receptor beta chains from one sample, sequenced in a study of blood T cell repertoires in COVID-19. Sequencing used immunoSEQ multiplex PCR; TCRdb keeps in-frame clones, though not all of them. The data contain around 210,000 clones, about 80% of them seen just once; the ten biggest clones take up about 7.8%. The specimen sequenced was peripheral blood. These receptors were obtained from a woman aged 80 or older with COVID-19, enrolled during active disease.

This clone was detected only once. This chain joins TRBV27 and TRBJ2-5, with D maybe TRBD1 (5 bases). The germline gives CDR1 MNHEY, CDR2 SMNVEV (reference sequence). V was trimmed by 10 bases and J by 3 bases, leaving 18 bases between them. The CDR3 contains 14 residues. CDR3 region: CATKQEYYKETQYF. The CDR3 DNA reads TGTGCCACAAAACAGGAATATTACAAAGAGACCCAGTACTTC.

This chain connects TRBV19 to TRBJ1-1; possible D gene TRBD1, 5 bases. V gave up 11 bases and J gave up 0 bases, with 19 bases separating them. Germline V lookup: CDR1 LNHDA, CDR2 SQIVND (reference sequence). This CDR3 is built from 15 residues. The CDR3 region has the DNA TGTGCCGGAACTGCAGGGAAAACGATGAACACTGAAGCTTTCTTT. Translation: CAGTAGKTMNTEAFF.

The V call is TRBV6-1, the J call TRBJ1-2, with D hard to call. This CDR3 is 14 amino acids long. Trimming took 2 bases from V and 8 from J, leaving 15 bases between them. Germline V lookup: CDR1 MNHNS, CDR2 SASEGT. The CDR3 loop is CASSESRPYGGYTF. The CDR3 nucleotides are TGTGCCAGCAGTGAATCGCGGCCCTACGGCGGCTACACCTTC.

This rearrangement joins TRBV5-1 to TRBJ1-2; 9 positions agree with TRBD1. The CDR3 is made up of 12 amino acids. Per germline, CDR1 SGHRS and CDR2 YFSETQ. Trimming cost V 0 bases and J 13 bases; bases outside gene matches: 4. This CDR3 is CASSLAGQGFTF. DNA of the CDR3: TGCGCCAGCAGCTTGGCGGGACAGGGTTTCACCTTC.

The chain has TRBV11-3 and TRBJ2-5; 9 bases agree with TRBD1. CDR3 length: 17 residues. J lost 2 bases, V lost 2 bases, and 9 bases had no gene match. Germline V gives CDR1 SGHNT, CDR2 YENEEA. The CDR3 sequence: CASSLRGSTGGQETQYF. CDR3 sequence (DNA): TGTGCCAGCAGCTTACGGGGCTCGACAGGGGGGCAAGAGACCCAGTACTTC.